Shown below are 14 T cell receptor beta chains from a single sample sequenced in a study of regulatory T cells in long-lasting Graves disease. Stated time point: newly diagnosed GD, antithyroid drugs for less than 3 months. From RNA extracted from PBMCs, the TCR library was made. The authors built TCR beta libraries using iRepertoire HTBI primers and Arm-PCR of CDR3 regions. TCRdb reprocessed the multiplex PCR reads with MiXCR, giving one entry per CDR3 protein. The repertoire holds about 560,000 distinct CDR3 sequences, with around 15% as singletons. These data were also reused for a study on T cells in Graves' hyperthyroidism and ophthalmopathy.

The input for sequencing was peripheral blood mononuclear cells (PBMCs), taken at new diagnosis, from a patient treated with antithyroid drugs. These receptor sequences come from a man between 18 and 35 years old with Graves disease.

This clonotype was counted between two and nine times. The junction and the germline gene differ at one end; a read error may be behind it. The rearrangement joins TRBV7-7 to TRBJ2-2; TRBD2 agrees at 8 bases. The CDR3 sequence is 15 residues long. Germline CDR1 reads SSHAT; CDR2 reads FNYEAQ (reference sequence). The CDR3 loop is CASSRTSQGTGELFF. CDR3 nucleotide sequence: TGTGCTAGCAGCCGGACTAGCCAGGGCACCGGGGAGCTGTTTTTT.

This clonotype was recorded many times. The genes are TRBV29-1 and TRBJ2-7; 7 bases fit TRBD1. The germline CDR1 and CDR2 sequences are SQVTM and ANQGSEA. The CDR3 totals 13 residues. V was clipped by 4 bases and J by 2 bases; unmatched bases: 5. CDR3 DNA sequence: TGCAGCGTTGTACGGGGACAGACCTACGAGCAGTACTTC. Translated, it gives CSVVRGQTYEQYF.

This clonotype was seen more than once but under ten times. The chain is built from TRBV7-9 and TRBJ2-3; 10 positions agree with TRBD2. The V gene's germline CDR1 is SEHNR and CDR2 FQNEAQ (reference sequence). This CDR3 is 19 amino acids long. V lost 2 bases, J lost 0 bases, and 11 bases stayed unmatched. The CDR3 is CASSLMTGLAASSTDTQYF. CDR3 nucleotide sequence: TGTGCCAGCAGCTTAATGACCGGACTAGCGGCTTCTAGCACAGATACGCAGTATTTT.

The sample holds a few counts of this clonotype. This rearrangement joins TRBV7-9 to TRBJ1-1, with TRBD1 matching 7 bases. This CDR3 has 15 amino acids. V shed 0 bases, J shed 3 bases, and the junction held 4 bases outside the gene matches. Per the germline V gene, CDR1 is SEHNR and CDR2 is FQNEAQ (reference sequence). As DNA, the CDR3 is TGTGCCAGCAGCTTAGCCCAGACAGGGCACACTGAAGCTTTCTTT. This translates into CASSLAQTGHTEAFF.

This clonotype was counted only a few times. This rearrangement joins TRBV11-1 to TRBJ2-1, with 12 bases lining up with TRBD2. Germline V gene data show CDR1 as SGHAT and CDR2 as FQDESV (reference sequence). CDR3 size: 18 residues. With 1 base clipped from V and 4 bases from J, the junction kept 8 bases outside the gene matches. The CDR3, as DNA: TGTGCCAGCAGCTTAGGACTAGCGGGAGTACCCTTTTACAATGAGCAGTTCTTC. Its protein product is CASSLGLAGVPFYNEQFF.

The chain is built from TRBV20-1 and TRBJ2-7; D is undetermined. Germline CDR1 and CDR2: DFQATT and SNEGSKA (reference sequence). V was cut by 3 bases and J by 0 bases, with 12 bases left in between. The CDR3 is 14 residues long. The CDR3 DNA reads as TGCAGTGCTAGCTTAGGCAGCACCTCCTACGAGCAGTACTTC. It codes for CSASLGSTSYEQYF.

This clonotype was observed many times. The CDR3 DNA sequence: TGTGCCAGCAGCCAAGTTACTCGCCTGTCCTACGAGCAGTACTTC. This sequence encodes CASSQVTRLSYEQYF. V is TRBV3-1 and J is TRBJ2-7; D not certain. Germline lookup yields CDR1 LGHDT and CDR2 YNNKEL (reference sequence). V was trimmed by 1 base and J by 1 base, leaving 11 bases between them. This CDR3 region has 15 residues.

This clonotype was observed many times. This chain links TRBV15 with TRBJ2-4, with D unresolved. Germline V lookup: CDR1 LNHNV, CDR2 YYDKDF (reference sequence). The CDR3 sequence is 16 residues long. Trimming left V 1 base short and J 1 base short, with 11 bases between. CDR3 coding DNA: TGTGCCACCAGCAGAGTAACGGGCCAGGCCAAAAACATTCAGTACTTC. It encodes CATSRVTGQAKNIQYF.

This clonotype was seen more than once but under ten times. This chain links TRBV27 with TRBJ1-1, with a weak D call TRBD1 (6 bases). V dropped 3 bases and J dropped 3 bases, with 14 bases sitting between them. There are 15 residues in the CDR3. Germline CDR1 and CDR2: MNHEY and SMNVEV (reference sequence). The CDR3 loop is CASSFGTSGDTEAFF. The CDR3 nucleotides are TGTGCCAGCAGTTTCGGGACATCCGGGGACACTGAAGCTTTCTTT.

The chain recombines TRBV7-9 with TRBJ2-5, with D maybe TRBD1 (6 bases). The CDR3 runs to 15 residues. The germline gives CDR1 SEHNR, CDR2 FQNEAQ (reference sequence). V was clipped by 5 bases and J by 1 base, with 14 bases between them. The CDR3 sequence: CASSPARGIQETQYF. Written as DNA, the CDR3 is TGTGCCAGCAGCCCAGCGAGGGGGATCCAAGAGACCCAGTACTTC. The complete variable domain, with remaining parts taken from reference TRBV7-9 and TRBJ2-5, reads DTGVSQNPRHKITKRGQNVTFRCDPISEHNRLYWYRQTLGQGPEFLTYFQNEAQLEKSRLLSDRFSAERPKGSFSTLEIQRTEQGDSAMYLCASSPARGIQETQYFGPGTRLLVL.

The chain links TRBV20-1 to TRBJ2-1; 10 nucleotides align to TRBD2. CDR1 DFQATT and CDR2 SNEGSKA come from the germline V gene (reference sequence). This CDR3 has 16 residues. J was trimmed by 3 bases and V by 1 base; bases with no gene match: 6. The CDR3 loop reads CSARGPQREGYNEQFF. The CDR3 coding sequence is TGCAGTGCTAGAGGTCCTCAGCGGGAGGGCTACAATGAGCAGTTCTTC.

Worth noting for this clonotype: A much larger clone differs by one base, so this may be a read error. This sequence joins TRBV30 and TRBJ1-1; D is uncertain. This CDR3 spans 11 amino acids. Germline values: CDR1 GTSNPN, CDR2 SVGIG (reference sequence). The germline V and J ends were trimmed by 8 bases and 1 base, with 8 bases remaining between them. CDR3 in DNA: TGTGCCGGACGCCAGAACACTGAAGCTTTCTTT. Translating it yields CAGRQNTEAFF.

This clonotype has at least ten counts. This chain uses TRBV2 with TRBJ2-7, with TRBD2 matching 10 bases. The V gene's germline CDR1 is SNHLY and CDR2 FYNNEI. J lost 6 bases, V lost 2 bases, and 4 bases had no gene match. The CDR3 contains 14 residues. CDR3 bases: TGTGCCAGCAGTGAATCTAGCGGGAGTTCCGAGCAGTACTTC. It encodes CASSESSGSSEQYF.

The CDR3 sequence is CASSFPPGSSGGDSPLHF. CDR3 coding DNA: TGTGCCAGCAGTTTCCCCCCGGGCTCCTCAGGAGGGGATTCACCCCTCCACTTT. The J gene is TRBJ1-6, the V gene TRBV28; D may be TRBD1 (5 bases). The ends were cut back, 3 bases at V and 8 bases at J, with 23 bases in the middle. Germline CDR1 MDHEN, CDR2 SYDVKM. CDR3 length equals 18 residues. Looking up the rest from reference TRBV28 and TRBJ1-6 gives the full variable domain: DVKVTQSSRYLVKRTGEKVFLECVQDMDHENMFWYRQDPGLGLRLIYFSYDVKMKEKGDIPEGYSVSREKKERFSLILESASTNQTSMYLCASSFPPGSSGGDSPLHFGNGTRLTVT.